This TCR beta chain was captured in a study of CD8 T cells in ankylosing spondylitis. General study findings and limits: Ankylosing spondylitis blood appeared to carry a characteristic TCR beta motif of seven to nine highly homologous variants. In ankylosing spondylitis patients, matched synovial fluid reportedly showed significant enrichment of disease-linked clones.

Trimming removed 1 base from V and 4 bases from J, with 13 bases in between. Germline CDR1 SQVTM, CDR2 ANQGSEA. The CDR3 is made up of 14 amino acids. TCRdb re-called the 5' RACE reads through MiXCR, storing one row per CDR3 protein. The profile covers 150,000 to 250,000 distinct CDR3 sequences, with 9.5% to 15% appearing a single time and 15% to 20% taken by the ten largest. As to this clonotype: The antigen remains unidentified.

The rearrangement links TRBV29-1 to TRBJ1-1; D not resolved. Specimen: blood, either unsorted or a sorted T cell fraction (not recorded which). The sequence was collected from a male donor with ankylosing spondylitis or in good health (not recorded which). CDR3 protein: CSVEGLAGGTEAFF. In nucleotides, the CDR3 is TGCAGCGTTGAAGGGCTAGCGGGAGGCACTGAAGCTTTCTTT.